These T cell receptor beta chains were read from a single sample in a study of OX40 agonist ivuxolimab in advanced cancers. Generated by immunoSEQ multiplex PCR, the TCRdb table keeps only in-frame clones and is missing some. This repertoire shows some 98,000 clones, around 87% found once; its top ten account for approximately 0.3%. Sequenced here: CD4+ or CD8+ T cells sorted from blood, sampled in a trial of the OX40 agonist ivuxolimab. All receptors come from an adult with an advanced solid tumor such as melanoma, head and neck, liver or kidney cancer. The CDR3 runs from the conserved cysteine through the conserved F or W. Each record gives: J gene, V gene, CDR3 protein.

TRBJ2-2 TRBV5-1 CASSLRRGGKNTGELFF
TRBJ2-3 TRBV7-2 CASSLGLTPQYF
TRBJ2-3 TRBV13 CASSLGQTKTDTQYF
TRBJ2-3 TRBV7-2 CASSLPWNTQYF
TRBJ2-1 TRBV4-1 CASSQDSPGTSGVNEQFF
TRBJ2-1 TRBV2 CASTQRGGTGYNEQFF
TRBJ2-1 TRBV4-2 CASSPPGDSYNEQFF
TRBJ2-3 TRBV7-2 CASSFAGGTDTQYF
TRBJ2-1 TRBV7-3 CASSSKVTTSGGQDNEQFF
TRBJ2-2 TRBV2 CASSGIAGAAGELFF
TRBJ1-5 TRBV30 CAWKAWGKGQPQHF
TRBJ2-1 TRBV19 CASKASGGSFYNEQFF
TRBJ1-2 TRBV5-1 CASAVSYGNGYTF
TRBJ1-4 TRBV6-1 CASSGRLTPEFF
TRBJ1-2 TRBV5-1 CASSPGWTGASGYTF
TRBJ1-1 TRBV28 CASSSGPFETFF